Presented here are 13 T cell receptor beta chains from one specimen sequenced in a study of blood T cell repertoires in COVID-19. Libraries were prepared by immunoSEQ multiplex PCR; TCRdb keeps only in-frame clonotypes and omits some of them. In the table there are about 270,000 clones, 80% to 90% of which are singletons. The specimen was peripheral blood. Receptors originate from a woman aged 45-59 years with acute or convalescent COVID-19.

The V gene is TRBV6-5, the J gene TRBJ2-2; TRBD2 matches 9 bases. The germline V gene encodes CDR1 MNHEY and CDR2 SVGAGI. The V gene end was trimmed by 6 bases and the J gene end by 1 base; junction bases not matched to a gene: 3. This CDR3 is built from 15 residues. The CDR3 sequence is CASSFSGRNTGELFF. The CDR3 DNA reads as TGTGCCAGCAGCTTTAGCGGGAGGAACACCGGGGAGCTGTTTTTT.

The chain recombines TRBV25-1 with TRBJ1-1; the match to TRBD1 covers 8 bases. Germline CDR1 and CDR2: MGHDK and SYGVNS. V gave up 8 bases and J gave up 5 bases; unmatched junction bases: 10. The CDR3 length is 14 residues. The CDR3 DNA reads as TGTGCCAGCGGGACCCAGGGGGCTTCAACTGAAGCTTTCTTT. Its translation is CASGTQGASTEAFF.

V and J are TRBV5-6 and TRBJ2-5; 7 positions agree with TRBD2. Germline V lookup: CDR1 SGHDT, CDR2 YYEEEE. The V segment lost 1 base and the J segment 2 bases; nucleotides outside the gene matches: 8. This CDR3 region has 16 residues. DNA of the CDR3: TGTGCCAGCAGCTTGCTGACTAGCAACCTTCAAGAGACCCAGTACTTC. This codes for CASSLLTSNLQETQYF. Supplemented by reference TRBV5-6 and TRBJ2-5, the full variable domain reads DAGVTQSPTHLIKTRGQQVTLRCSPKSGHDTVSWYQQALGQGPQFIFQYYEEEERQRGNFPDRFSGHQFPNYSSELNVNALLLGDSALYLCASSLLTSNLQETQYFGPGTRLLVL.

V usage is TRBV7-3 and J usage is TRBJ2-1; D is uncertain. The CDR3 sequence is 13 residues long. The germline V gene encodes CDR1 SGHTA and CDR2 FQGTGA. The V gene lost 5 bases and the J gene lost 6 bases, with 11 bases spanning the gap. CDR3 sequence reads: CASSPNSINEQFF. The DNA for the CDR3 is TGTGCCAGCAGCCCCAACTCGATCAATGAGCAGTTCTTC.

The chain joins TRBV5-6 to TRBJ1-1; 7 nucleotides match TRBD1. CDR1 and CDR2 (germline): SGHDT, YYEEEE. The CDR3 has 13 residues. V lost 3 bases to trimming and J lost 6 bases; unmatched junction nucleotides: 5. The CDR3 reads CASSWGTEAEAFF. The CDR3 DNA sequence: TGTGCCAGCAGCTGGGGGACAGAAGCTGAAGCTTTCTTT.

The CDR3 sequence is CASSLTPGGSQFF. CDR3 coding DNA: TGTGCCAGCAGCTTAACGCCTGGGGGGTCGCAGTTCTTC. V is TRBV7-2 and J is TRBJ2-1; D may be TRBD2 (6 bases). Trimming shortened V by 2 bases and J by 12 bases, and 14 bases separated the two germline ends. This CDR3 region has 13 residues. Germline values: CDR1 SGHTA, CDR2 FQGNSA. The entire variable domain, with the rest obtained from reference TRBV7-2 and TRBJ2-1, is as follows: GAGVSQSPSNKVTEKGKDVELRCDPISGHTALYWYRQSLGQGLEFLIYFQGNSAPDKSGLPSDRFSAERTGGSVSTLTIQRTQQEDSAVYLCASSLTPGGSQFFGPGTRLTVL.

This chain connects TRBV15 to TRBJ1-2; D gene unclear. This CDR3 region has 15 residues. CDR1 is LNHNV, CDR2 YYDKDF, per germline (reference sequence). Trimming took off 0 bases at V and 9 bases at J, with 17 bases between the two ends. The CDR3 DNA reads as TGTGCCACCAGCAGAGATCTTGGTTCTTCGGTGAGCTACACCTTC. Protein sequence: CATSRDLGSSVSYTF.

The chain recombines TRBV24-1 with TRBJ2-3; 9 bases are shared with TRBD1. The V gene end was trimmed by 7 bases and the J gene end by 5 bases; junction bases not matched to a gene: 9. The CDR3 has 15 amino acids. The germline gives CDR1 KGHDR, CDR2 SFDVKD. CDR3 loop: CATSEVGTGKDTQYF. The CDR3 coding sequence is TGTGCCACCAGCGAGGTTGGGACAGGGAAAGATACGCAGTATTTT.

The chain carries TRBV18 and TRBJ2-6, with no clear D. Per the germline V gene, CDR1 is KGHSH and CDR2 is LQKENI. This CDR3 spans 14 amino acids. V was clipped by 3 bases and J by 4 bases, with 7 bases between them. DNA of the CDR3: TGTGCCAGCTCACCCGCGGCCGGGGCCAACGTCCTGACTTTC. This codes for CASSPAAGANVLTF.

This rearrangement joins TRBV7-9 to TRBJ1-5, with TRBD1 matching 7 bases. The CDR3 totals 17 residues. J gave up 4 bases and V 1 base, and 10 bases lay outside the gene matches. Germline-derived CDR1 and CDR2 are SEHNR and FQNEAQ (reference sequence). The CDR3 region is CASSLGRGQEANQPQHF. The CDR3 nucleotides are TGTGCCAGCAGCTTAGGGCGAGGACAGGAGGCAAATCAGCCCCAGCATTTT.

The table lists this clone with a count of one. The V gene is TRBV27, the J gene TRBJ2-1; 13 nucleotides agree with TRBD2. J gave up 8 bases and V 8 bases, and 15 bases lay outside the gene matches. The CDR3 covers 17 residues. The germline gives CDR1 MNHEY, CDR2 SMNVEV (reference sequence). CDR3 loop: CASAGTSGTRGFDEQFF. CDR3 bases: TGTGCCAGCGCCGGGACTAGCGGGACGCGAGGGTTCGATGAGCAGTTCTTC.

The chain combines TRBV9 with TRBJ2-1, with D unclear. The CDR3 sequence is 14 residues long. V lost 1 base and J 0 bases, leaving 5 bases between the germline ends. Per germline, CDR1 SGDLS and CDR2 YYNGEE. CDR3 DNA sequence: TGTGCCAGCAGCGTAATGGCCTCCTACAATGAGCAGTTCTTC. Protein sequence: CASSVMASYNEQFF.

The chain joins TRBV10-3 to TRBJ1-4, with 9 bases fitting TRBD1. This CDR3 spans 14 amino acids. J lost 5 bases, V lost 6 bases, and 4 bases had no gene match. Germline V gives CDR1 ENHRY, CDR2 SYGVKD. The DNA of the CDR3 is TGTGCCATCAGGAGGGACAGGGAGAATGAAAAACTGTTTTTT. Protein product: CAIRRDRENEKLFF.